Reported below is one TCR beta chain. The antigen remains undetermined. The entry originates in a study of T cell responses to AZD1222 COVID-19 vaccine. Regarding the study as a whole: Across spike, vaccine-associated CD4 TCRs were found, dominant at 160-218 and 743-854. Females outnumbered males among donors, who were mostly white British; clonal diversity was possibly underestimated. Repertoires in all cases were sampled only once the peak T cell response had passed. Spike-specific TCR breadth and depth grew following two AZD1222 doses.

Clones were read by immunoSEQ multiplex PCR, and TCRdb kept only the in-frame ones, dropping some. This table holds roughly 66,000 clones, 84% found once. Losses at the gene ends were 6 bases for V and 0 bases for J; bases not matched to a gene: 9. The V gene's germline CDR1 is MGHRA and CDR2 YSYEKL. This CDR3 spans 16 amino acids. The sequencing here drew on peripheral blood, taken on day 0 of AZD1222 vaccination. The chain carries TRBV4-1 and TRBJ2-7, with 9 bases aligning to TRBD1. The clonotype was recovered from an adult in good health. The CDR3 is CASSPGQGLLSYEQYF. The CDR3 DNA reads as TGCGCCAGCAGTCCTGGACAGGGGCTGCTCTCCTACGAGCAGTACTTC.